This TCR beta chain was captured by sequencing in a study of shared clonotypes between healthy human individuals. This table comes from immunoSEQ multiplex PCR, and its TCRdb copy is limited to in-frame clones, with some not included. Of 2 million or so clones listed, about 95% are singletons. Germline V gene lookup returns CDR1 MDHEN and CDR2 SYDVKM. This CDR3 has 13 amino acids. After removal of 7 bases from V and 3 bases from J, the junction contained 3 bases not matched to a gene. CD8 cells regarded as naive lacked CD45RO, were positively chosen for CCR7, and omitted terminally differentiated effector memory CD45RA+ cells.

The TCR comes from a man aged 18 to 29 in good health. Sequences were obtained from naive CD8+ T cells sorted from blood. V usage is TRBV28 and J usage is TRBJ1-5; 7 bases line up with TRBD1. Written as DNA, the CDR3 is TGTGCCAGCAATGAGGGGGCCAATCAGCCCCAGCATTTT. Translating gives CASNEGANQPQHF.